This passage covers 27 T cell receptor beta chains from one sample sequenced in a study of vaccination effects on CD4 cells after COVID-19. Here immunoSEQ multiplex PCR was the method, and the copy in TCRdb shows in-frame clones only, minus some. The sample yields tens of thousands of clones, 75% to 85% seen once. For these TCRs, the target antigens are not known. Under the ViraFEST assay, PBMC were stimulated with viral peptide pools so that antigen-specific CD4+ T cells expanded. Sequencing was performed afterwards. Cells that had been cultured for nine to eleven days were the source of isolated CD4+ T cells. Every participant took two doses of the BNT162b2 or mRNA-1273 vaccine. The sample in question was CD4+ T cells from PBMCs cultured with HCoV-229E spike peptides, obtained after COVID-19 vaccination. The receptor set was obtained from a human donor who received a COVID-19 vaccine.

The rearrangement joins TRBV19 to TRBJ2-3, with a weak D call TRBD1 (7 bases). V was cut by 4 bases and J by 1 base, with 18 bases left in between. Per germline, CDR1 LNHDA and CDR2 SQIVND (reference sequence). The CDR3 spans 17 residues. The CDR3 loop reads CASSSGGQRRGTDTQYF. CDR3 in DNA: TGTGCCAGTAGTAGTGGGGGACAGCGGAGGGGCACAGATACGCAGTATTTT.

The rearrangement joins TRBV19 to TRBJ2-5; 8 nucleotides line up with TRBD2. V trimming: 3 bases; J trimming: 2 bases; junction bases outside the gene matches: 11. The CDR3 covers 17 residues. Germline CDR1 LNHDA, CDR2 SQIVND (reference sequence). The DNA for the CDR3 is TGTGCCAGTAGTATGTTTCTAGGGGCGGGGGGACAAGAGACCCAGTACTTC. This translates into CASSMFLGAGGQETQYF.

The chain joins TRBV11-2 to TRBJ2-7; D possibly corresponds to TRBD1 (5 bases). CDR3 length equals 12 residues. Trimming left V 2 bases short and J 7 bases short, with 9 bases between. Per germline, CDR1 SGHAT and CDR2 FQNNGV. The chain's CDR3 is CASSLQGWEQYV. In nucleotides, the CDR3 is TGTGCCAGCAGCTTACAGGGCTGGGAGCAGTACGTC.

The chain combines TRBV2 with TRBJ1-1; D call uncertain. The V end lost 4 bases, the J end lost 4 bases, and 10 bases lay between the germline ends. CDR3 length equals 13 residues. The germline gives CDR1 SNHLY, CDR2 FYNNEI. CDR3 sequence reads: CASSGTLGTEAFF. CDR3 nucleotides: TGTGCCAGCAGTGGGACTTTGGGCACTGAAGCTTTCTTT.

CDR3 loop: CASSFGRATTTKLFF. The CDR3 DNA reads TGCGCCAGCAGTTTCGGACGGGCAACAACGACGAAACTGTTTTTT. The chain recombines TRBV4-1 with TRBJ1-4, with no clear D. Germline CDR1 and CDR2: MGHRA and YSYEKL. With 6 bases removed from V and 11 bases from J, the gap between germline ends came to 22 bases. This CDR3 region has 15 residues.

J is TRBJ2-7 and V is TRBV7-2, with 10 nucleotides matching TRBD2. Germline values: CDR1 SGHTA, CDR2 FQGNSA. Trimming removed 1 base from V and 7 bases from J; junction bases left unmatched: 10. The CDR3 length is 16 residues. CDR3 nucleotides: TGTGCCAGCAGCTTAGGGGGGCTAGCGGGGGTAGAAGAGCAGTACGTC. The encoded protein is CASSLGGLAGVEEQYV.

This chain uses TRBV29-1 with TRBJ2-3, with D possibly matching TRBD2 (6 bases). The CDR3 runs to 12 residues. Trimming left V 8 bases short and J 4 bases short, with 13 bases between. Germline V CDR1 and CDR2: SQVTM, ANQGSEA. The CDR3 region is CSWRGGADTQYF. The CDR3 coding sequence is TGCAGCTGGAGGGGAGGTGCAGATACGCAGTATTTT.

This clone has only one observation. The chain carries TRBV28 and TRBJ2-2; 8 bases are shared with TRBD2. Trimming took 2 bases from V and 5 from J; bases not matched to a gene: 4. CDR1 MDHEN and CDR2 SYDVKM come from the germline V gene. CDR3 length equals 15 residues. This CDR3 is CASSLPGLDTGELFF. The CDR3 DNA is TGTGCCAGCAGTTTACCGGGACTAGATACCGGGGAGCTGTTTTTT. The entire variable domain, with the rest obtained from reference TRBV28 and TRBJ2-2, is as follows: DVKVTQSSRYLVKRTGEKVFLECVQDMDHENMFWYRQDPGLGLRLIYFSYDVKMKEKGDIPEGYSVSREKKERFSLILESASTNQTSMYLCASSLPGLDTGELFFGEGSRLTVL.

The rearrangement links TRBV7-2 to TRBJ2-3; D ambiguous. Germline CDR1 reads SGHTA; CDR2 reads FQGNSA. The V end lost 5 bases, the J end lost 4 bases, and 13 bases lay between the germline ends. The CDR3 runs 14 residues. The DNA for the CDR3 is TGTGCCAGCAGCATCACCTTTGCTGCAGATACGCAGTATTTT. It yields the protein CASSITFAADTQYF.

This chain uses TRBV12-5 with TRBJ1-4, with no clear D. Per the germline V gene, CDR1 is LGHNT and CDR2 is FRNRAP. There are 14 residues in the CDR3. The V end was cut by 5 bases, the J end by 7 bases, with 14 bases between. CDR3 nucleotides: TGTGCTAGTGGTCAGGACGGGAGAAGTGAAAAACTGTTTTTT. Protein: CASGQDGRSEKLFF.

The rearrangement joins TRBV19 to TRBJ1-4; tentative D call: TRBD1 (5 bases). CDR3 length: 14 residues. Per the germline V gene, CDR1 is LNHDA and CDR2 is SQIVND (reference sequence). Trimming removed 7 bases from V and 5 bases from J, with 14 bases in between. The CDR3 spells CASIIRDCNEKLFF. The CDR3 DNA reads as TGTGCCAGTATTATCCGGGACTGCAATGAAAAACTGTTTTTT.

This clone was observed a single time. The rearrangement links TRBV7-2 to TRBJ2-3; D is tentatively TRBD1 or TRBD2 (7 bases each). Deletions cut 6 bases from V and 2 bases from J, with 12 bases between. This CDR3 has 14 residues. Germline CDR1 reads SGHTA; CDR2 reads FQGNSA. The CDR3 region is CASRQGGATDTQYF. Written as DNA, the CDR3 is TGTGCCAGCAGGCAGGGGGGGGCCACAGATACGCAGTATTTT.

This sequence joins TRBV7-2 and TRBJ2-7; TRBD1 matches at 8 bases. The CDR3 is 15 residues long. The V gene's germline CDR1 is SGHTA and CDR2 FQGNSA. V lost 3 bases and J lost 4; bases outside the gene matches: 8. For the CDR3, the DNA is TGTGCCAGCAGCTTGAAAGGACAGGGTCTTTACGAGCAGTACGTC. This sequence encodes CASSLKGQGLYEQYV.

This clone was detected a few times. The chain employs TRBV27 and TRBJ1-3, with a weak D call TRBD1 (5 bases). The ends were cut back, 4 bases at V and 0 bases at J, with 13 bases in the middle. CDR3 size: 16 residues. Germline CDR1 MNHEY, CDR2 SMNVEV (reference sequence). Here the CDR3 reads CASSSGTVSSGNTIYF. CDR3 in DNA: TGTGCCAGCAGTTCTGGGACGGTGAGCTCTGGAAACACCATATATTTT.

This rearrangement joins TRBV7-8 to TRBJ2-7, with D perhaps matching TRBD2 (6 bases). Trimming stripped 1 base from V and 4 bases from J, with 11 bases between. Germline values: CDR1 SGHVS, CDR2 FQNEAQ. There are 14 residues in the CDR3. In DNA form, the CDR3 reads TGTGCCAGCAGCTTAGAGGGACTCACTTACGAGCAGTACGTC. It is translated as CASSLEGLTYEQYV.

This clone has a single count. J is TRBJ2-2 and V is TRBV24-1, with a tentative D call TRBD1 (5 bases). V lost 4 bases to trimming and J lost 1 base, with 15 bases between them. The length of the CDR3 is 17 residues. Germline V CDR1 and CDR2: KGHDR, SFDVKD. CDR3 protein: CATSEGDFTGNTGELFF. The CDR3 DNA sequence: TGTGCCACCAGTGAGGGTGATTTTACAGGGAACACCGGGGAGCTGTTTTTT.

This sequence joins TRBV5-6 and TRBJ1-4; D is ambiguous. Germline V CDR1 and CDR2: SGHDT, YYEEEE. This CDR3 is built from 16 residues. V dropped 5 bases and J dropped 2 bases, with 16 bases sitting between them. This chain's CDR3 is CASSKGLQLTNEKLFF. The CDR3 DNA sequence: TGTGCCAGCAGTAAGGGTCTCCAGTTGACTAATGAAAAACTGTTTTTT.

This clone was counted once. The chain carries TRBV6-5 and TRBJ1-3; tentatively, D is TRBD1 (5 bases). Per the germline V gene, CDR1 is MNHEY and CDR2 is SVGAGI. Trimming stripped 6 bases from V and 0 bases from J, with 9 bases between. The length of the CDR3 is 14 residues. The CDR3 here is CASRPQDSGNTIYF. CDR3 in DNA: TGTGCCAGCAGGCCACAGGACTCTGGAAACACCATATATTTT.

The genes are TRBV2 and TRBJ2-1; 8 bases align to TRBD1. The germline CDR1 and CDR2 sequences are SNHLY and FYNNEI. CDR3 length: 15 residues. V dropped 6 bases and J dropped 5; count of bases not matched to a gene: 9. As DNA, the CDR3 is TGTGCCAGCAGGCGAGAAACAGGGGGACACAATGAGCAGTTCTTC. The encoded protein is CASRRETGGHNEQFF.

V is TRBV28 and J is TRBJ1-2, with TRBD1 as a possible D gene (5 bases). The length of the CDR3 is 13 residues. In germline, CDR1 is MDHEN, CDR2 SYDVKM. The V end lost 5 bases, the J end lost 4 bases, and 11 bases lay between the germline ends. The DNA for the CDR3 is TGTGCCAGCAGTCTCGGGACGGGCTATGGCTACACCTTC. Translated, it gives CASSLGTGYGYTF.

The gene calls are TRBV7-2 and TRBJ1-2; D not certain. CDR1 and CDR2 (germline): SGHTA, FQGNSA. The V and J ends lost 1 base and 2 bases respectively, with 14 bases between them. The CDR3 has 16 residues. Here the CDR3 DNA reads TGTGCCAGCAGCTTAGACTTTACGTCGGGGAACTATGGCTACACCTTC. This sequence encodes CASSLDFTSGNYGYTF.

The chain joins TRBV4-2 to TRBJ2-3; weak D call: TRBD2 (5 bases). This CDR3 has 14 residues. Germline loops: CDR1 LGHNA, CDR2 YNFKEQ. The ends were cut back, 0 bases at V and 5 bases at J, with 9 bases in the middle. The CDR3 protein is CASSQELGEDTQYF. The CDR3 coding sequence is TGTGCCAGCAGCCAAGAACTGGGAGAAGATACGCAGTATTTT.

This clone was found a few times. The rearrangement links TRBV5-6 to TRBJ1-1, with 9 bases fitting TRBD1. Germline V lookup: CDR1 SGHDT, CDR2 YYEEEE. With 3 bases clipped from V and 1 base from J, the junction kept 4 bases outside the gene matches. This CDR3 has 15 residues. The DNA for the CDR3 is TGTGCCAGCAGCTCGACAGGGGGAGGGAACACTGAAGCTTTCTTT. Translated: CASSSTGGGNTEAFF.

This chain connects TRBV7-8 to TRBJ2-6; 8 bases fit TRBD2. The V gene end was trimmed by 4 bases and the J gene end by 0 bases; junction bases not matched to a gene: 8. The CDR3 spans 18 residues. Germline values: CDR1 SGHVS, CDR2 FQNEAQ. The CDR3 region has the DNA TGTGCCAGCAGCTGGGCGCTAGCGGGCACCTCTGGGGCCAACGTCCTGACTTTC. This codes for CASSWALAGTSGANVLTF.

The V gene is TRBV10-3, the J gene TRBJ1-5, with D maybe TRBD1 (5 bases). Trimming stripped 7 bases from V and 7 bases from J, with 14 bases between. Germline-derived CDR1 and CDR2 are ENHRY and SYGVKD. This CDR3 is built from 13 residues. CDR3 protein: CAINRDPSQPQHF. CDR3 DNA sequence: TGTGCCATCAATCGGGACCCTAGCCAGCCCCAGCATTTT.

The rearrangement links TRBV2 to TRBJ1-5; 9 bases match TRBD1. The length of the CDR3 is 16 residues. V gave up 5 bases and J gave up 4 bases; unmatched junction bases: 9. Germline CDR1 is SNHLY and CDR2 is FYNNEI. The CDR3 reads CASSNRQGGRNQPQHF. CDR3 coding DNA: TGTGCCAGCAGTAACCGACAGGGGGGACGTAATCAGCCCCAGCATTTT.

The J gene is TRBJ1-5, the V gene TRBV16, with TRBD1 matching over 7 bases. V dropped 6 bases and J dropped 7; count of bases not matched to a gene: 6. This CDR3 contains 13 residues. Germline CDR1 is KGHSY and CDR2 is FQNENV. CDR3 region: CASRQGGTQPQHF. In DNA, the CDR3 is TGTGCCAGCAGGCAGGGGGGGACGCAGCCCCAGCATTTT.